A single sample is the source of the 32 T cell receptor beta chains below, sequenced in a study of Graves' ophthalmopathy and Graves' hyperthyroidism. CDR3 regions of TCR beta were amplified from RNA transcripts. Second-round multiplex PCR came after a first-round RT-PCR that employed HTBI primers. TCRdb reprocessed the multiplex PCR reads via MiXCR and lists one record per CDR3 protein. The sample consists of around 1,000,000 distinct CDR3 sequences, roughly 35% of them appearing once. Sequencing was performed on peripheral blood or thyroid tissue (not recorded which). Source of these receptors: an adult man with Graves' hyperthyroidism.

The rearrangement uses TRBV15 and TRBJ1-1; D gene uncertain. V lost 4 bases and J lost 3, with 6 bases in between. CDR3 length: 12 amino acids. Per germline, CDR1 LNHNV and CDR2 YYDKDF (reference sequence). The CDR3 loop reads CATSIRDTEAFF. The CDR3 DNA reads TGTGCCACCAGCATTCGGGACACTGAAGCTTTCTTT.

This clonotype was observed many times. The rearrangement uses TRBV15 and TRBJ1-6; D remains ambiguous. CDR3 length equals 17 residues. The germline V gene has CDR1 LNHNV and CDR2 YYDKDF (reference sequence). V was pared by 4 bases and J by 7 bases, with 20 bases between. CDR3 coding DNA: TGTGCCACCAGCAACGGAAGGGTTACTGTGGAGAATTCACCCCTCCACTTT. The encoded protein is CATSNGRVTVENSPLHF.

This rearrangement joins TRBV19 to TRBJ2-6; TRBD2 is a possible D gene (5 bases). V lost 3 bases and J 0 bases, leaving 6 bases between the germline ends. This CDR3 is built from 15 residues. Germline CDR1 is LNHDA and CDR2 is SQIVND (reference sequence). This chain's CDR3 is CASSIGISGANVLTF. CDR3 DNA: TGTGCCAGTAGTATCGGGATCTCTGGGGCCAACGTCCTGACTTTC.

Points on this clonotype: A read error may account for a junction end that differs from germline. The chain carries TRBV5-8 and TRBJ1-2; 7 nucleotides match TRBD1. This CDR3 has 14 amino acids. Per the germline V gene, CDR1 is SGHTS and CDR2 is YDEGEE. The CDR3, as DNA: TGTGCCAGCAGCTTGACAGGGGTTAACCATGGCTACACCTTC. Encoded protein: CASSLTGVNHGYTF.

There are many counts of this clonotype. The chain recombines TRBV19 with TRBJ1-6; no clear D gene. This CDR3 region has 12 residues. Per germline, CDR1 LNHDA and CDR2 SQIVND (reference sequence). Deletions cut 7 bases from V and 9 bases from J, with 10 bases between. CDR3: CASKERGSPLHF. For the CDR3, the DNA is TGTGCCAGTAAGGAACGGGGTTCACCCCTCCACTTT.

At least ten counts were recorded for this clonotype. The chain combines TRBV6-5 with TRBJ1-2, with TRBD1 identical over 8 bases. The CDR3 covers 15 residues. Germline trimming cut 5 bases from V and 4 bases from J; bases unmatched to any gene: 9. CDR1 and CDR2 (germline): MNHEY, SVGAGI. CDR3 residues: CASSRHGQGTYGYTF. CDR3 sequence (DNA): TGTGCCAGCAGTCGCCACGGACAGGGAACCTATGGCTACACCTTC.

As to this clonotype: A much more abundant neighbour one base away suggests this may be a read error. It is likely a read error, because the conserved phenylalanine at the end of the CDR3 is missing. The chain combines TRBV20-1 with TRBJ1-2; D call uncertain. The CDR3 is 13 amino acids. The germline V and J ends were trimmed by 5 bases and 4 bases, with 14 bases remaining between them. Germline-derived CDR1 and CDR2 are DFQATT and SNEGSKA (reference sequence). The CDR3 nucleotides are TGCAGTGCTCCCTCGGCGGGAGGCTATGGCTACACCCTC. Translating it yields CSAPSAGGYGYTL.

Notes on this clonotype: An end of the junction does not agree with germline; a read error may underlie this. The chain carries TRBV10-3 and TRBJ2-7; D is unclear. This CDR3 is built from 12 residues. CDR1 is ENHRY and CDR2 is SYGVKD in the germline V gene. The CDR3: CASSSTRYEQYF. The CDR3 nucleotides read TGTGCCAGCAGTAGTACACGGTACGAGCAGTACTTC.

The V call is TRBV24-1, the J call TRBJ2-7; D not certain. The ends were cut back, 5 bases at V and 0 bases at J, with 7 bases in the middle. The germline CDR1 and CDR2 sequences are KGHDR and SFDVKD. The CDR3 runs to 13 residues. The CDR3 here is CATSAKNSYEQYF. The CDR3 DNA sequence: TGTGCCACCAGTGCTAAGAACTCCTACGAGCAGTACTTC.

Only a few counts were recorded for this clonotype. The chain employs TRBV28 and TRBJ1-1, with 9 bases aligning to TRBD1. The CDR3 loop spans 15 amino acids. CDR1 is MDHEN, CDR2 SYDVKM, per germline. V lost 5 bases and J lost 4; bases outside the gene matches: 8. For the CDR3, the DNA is TGTGCCAGCAGTCACAAAACAGGGGGCTTCACTGAAGCTTTCTTT. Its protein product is CASSHKTGGFTEAFF.

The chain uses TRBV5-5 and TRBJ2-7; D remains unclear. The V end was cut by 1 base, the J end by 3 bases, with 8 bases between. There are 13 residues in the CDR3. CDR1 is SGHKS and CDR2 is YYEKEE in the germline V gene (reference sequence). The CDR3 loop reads CASSLTIVYEQYF. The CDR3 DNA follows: TGTGCCAGCAGCTTGACGATTGTCTACGAGCAGTACTTC.

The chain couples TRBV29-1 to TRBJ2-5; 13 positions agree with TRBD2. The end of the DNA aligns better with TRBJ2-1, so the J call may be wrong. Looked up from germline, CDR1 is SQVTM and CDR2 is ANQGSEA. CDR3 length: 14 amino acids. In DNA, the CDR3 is TGCAGCGTTGTCCGGACTAGCGGGGGTGGTGAGCAGTTCTTC. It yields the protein CSVVRTSGGGEQFF.

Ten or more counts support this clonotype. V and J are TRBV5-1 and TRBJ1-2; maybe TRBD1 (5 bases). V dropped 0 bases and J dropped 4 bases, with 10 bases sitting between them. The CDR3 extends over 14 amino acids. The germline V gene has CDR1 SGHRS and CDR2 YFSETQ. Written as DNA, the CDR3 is TGCGCCAGCAGCTTGGTAGGGGCTGGCTATGGCTACACCTTC. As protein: CASSLVGAGYGYTF.

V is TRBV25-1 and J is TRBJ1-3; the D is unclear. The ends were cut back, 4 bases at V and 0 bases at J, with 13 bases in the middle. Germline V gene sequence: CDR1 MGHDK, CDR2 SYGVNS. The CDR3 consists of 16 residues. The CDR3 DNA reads TGTGCCAGCAGTGCTAGGGCCGGGGACTCTGGAAACACCATATATTTT. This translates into CASSARAGDSGNTIYF.

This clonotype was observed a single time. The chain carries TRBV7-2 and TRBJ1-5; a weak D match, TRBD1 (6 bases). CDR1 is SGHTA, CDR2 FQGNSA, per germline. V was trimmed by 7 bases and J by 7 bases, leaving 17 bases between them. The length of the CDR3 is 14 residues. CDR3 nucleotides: TGTGCCAGCACTAGAAGACCCCAGGGGCAGCCCCAGCATTTT. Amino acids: CASTRRPQGQPQHF.

CDR3 sequence: CASSLVPGVNQPQHF. Written as DNA, the CDR3 is TGTGCCAGCAGCTTAGTACCGGGCGTCAATCAGCCCCAGCATTTT. The chain links TRBV7-2 to TRBJ1-5; D gene ambiguous. V lost 1 base, J lost 3 bases, and 10 bases lay in between. Per germline, CDR1 SGHTA and CDR2 FQGNSA. This CDR3 has 15 residues.

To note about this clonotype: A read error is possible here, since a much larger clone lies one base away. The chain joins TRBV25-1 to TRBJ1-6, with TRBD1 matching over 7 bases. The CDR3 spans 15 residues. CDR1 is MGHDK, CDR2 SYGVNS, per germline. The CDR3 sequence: CASNQVRQGESPLHF. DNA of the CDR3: TGCGCCAGCAACCAAGTGCGCCAGGGGGAATCACCCCTCCACTTT.

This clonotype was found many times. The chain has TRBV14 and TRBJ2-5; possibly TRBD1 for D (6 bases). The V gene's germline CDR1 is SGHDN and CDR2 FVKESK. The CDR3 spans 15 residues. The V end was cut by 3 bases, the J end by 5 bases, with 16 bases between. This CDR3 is CASSQLSDSQETQYF. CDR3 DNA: TGTGCCAGCAGCCAGTTATCGGACAGTCAGGAGACCCAGTACTTC.

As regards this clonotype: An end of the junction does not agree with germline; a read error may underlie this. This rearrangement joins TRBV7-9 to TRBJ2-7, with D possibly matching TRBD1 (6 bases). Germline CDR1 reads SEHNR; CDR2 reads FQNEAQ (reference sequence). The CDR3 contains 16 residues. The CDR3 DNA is TGCGCCAGCAGCCAAGTCAGGGGAGTTGAGGCCTACGAGCAGTACTTC. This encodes CASSQVRGVEAYEQYF.

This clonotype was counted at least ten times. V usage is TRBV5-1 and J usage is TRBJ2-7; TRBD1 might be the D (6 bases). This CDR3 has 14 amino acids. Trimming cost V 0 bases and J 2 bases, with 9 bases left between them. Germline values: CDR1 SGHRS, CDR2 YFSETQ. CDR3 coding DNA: TGCGCCAGCAGCTTGGGACCAGGGGCCTACGAGCAGTACTTC. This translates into CASSLGPGAYEQYF.

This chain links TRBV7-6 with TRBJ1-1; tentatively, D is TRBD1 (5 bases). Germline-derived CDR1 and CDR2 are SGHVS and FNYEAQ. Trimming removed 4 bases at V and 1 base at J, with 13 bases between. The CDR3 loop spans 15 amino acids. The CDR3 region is CASSYYGGRNTEAFF. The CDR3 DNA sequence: TGTGCCAGCAGCTATTATGGGGGTAGGAACACTGAAGCTTTCTTT. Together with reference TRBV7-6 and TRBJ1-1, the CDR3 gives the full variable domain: GAGVSQSPRYKVTKRGQDVALRCDPISGHVSLYWYRQALGQGPEFLTYFNYEAQQDKSGLPNDRFSAERPEGSISTLTIQRTEQRDSAMYRCASSYYGGRNTEAFFGQGTRLTVV.

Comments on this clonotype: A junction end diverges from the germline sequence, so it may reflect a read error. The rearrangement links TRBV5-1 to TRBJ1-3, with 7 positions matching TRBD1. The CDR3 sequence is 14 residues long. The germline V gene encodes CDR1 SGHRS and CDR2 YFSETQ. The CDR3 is CASSMRTGANTKYF. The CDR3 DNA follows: TGCGCCAGCAGCATGAGGACAGGAGCGAACACCAAATATTTT.

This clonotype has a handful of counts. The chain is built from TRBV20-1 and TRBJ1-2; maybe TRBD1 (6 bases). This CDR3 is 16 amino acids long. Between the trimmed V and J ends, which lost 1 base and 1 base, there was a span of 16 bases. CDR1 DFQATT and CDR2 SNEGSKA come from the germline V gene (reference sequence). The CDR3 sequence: CSARATGLALNYGYTF. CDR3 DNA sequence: TGCAGTGCTAGAGCTACAGGGTTAGCCCTTAACTATGGCTACACCTTC.

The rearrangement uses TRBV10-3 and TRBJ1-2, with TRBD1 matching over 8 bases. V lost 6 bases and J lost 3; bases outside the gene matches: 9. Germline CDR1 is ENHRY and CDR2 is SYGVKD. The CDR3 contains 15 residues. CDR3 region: CAIRRGVGQDYGYTF. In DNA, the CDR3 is TGTGCCATCAGACGAGGGGTGGGACAGGACTATGGCTACACCTTC.

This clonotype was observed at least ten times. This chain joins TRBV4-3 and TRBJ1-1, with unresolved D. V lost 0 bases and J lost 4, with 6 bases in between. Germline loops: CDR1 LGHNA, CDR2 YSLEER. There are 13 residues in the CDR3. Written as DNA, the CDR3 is TGCGCCAGCAGCCAAGATGGTTCCACTGAAGCTTTCTTT. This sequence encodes CASSQDGSTEAFF.

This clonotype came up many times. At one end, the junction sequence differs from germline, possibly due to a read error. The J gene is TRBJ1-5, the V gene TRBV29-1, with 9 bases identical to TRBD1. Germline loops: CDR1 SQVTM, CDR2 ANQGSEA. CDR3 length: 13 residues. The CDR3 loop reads CSVETGGNQPQHF. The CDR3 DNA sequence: TGCAGTGTTGAGACAGGGGGTAATCAGCCCCAGCATTTT. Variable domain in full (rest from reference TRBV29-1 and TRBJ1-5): SAVISQKPSRDICQRGTSLTIQCQVDSQVTMMFWYRQQPGQSLTLIATANQGSEATYESGFVIDKFPISRPNLTFSTLTVSNMSPEDSSIYLCSVETGGNQPQHFGDGTRLSIL.

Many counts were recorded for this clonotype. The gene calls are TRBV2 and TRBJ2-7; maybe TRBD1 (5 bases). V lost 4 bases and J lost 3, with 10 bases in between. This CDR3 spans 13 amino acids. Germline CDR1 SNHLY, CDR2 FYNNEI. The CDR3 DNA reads TGTGCCAGCAGTGCCCGTAGGGGCTACGAGCAGTACTTC. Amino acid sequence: CASSARRGYEQYF.

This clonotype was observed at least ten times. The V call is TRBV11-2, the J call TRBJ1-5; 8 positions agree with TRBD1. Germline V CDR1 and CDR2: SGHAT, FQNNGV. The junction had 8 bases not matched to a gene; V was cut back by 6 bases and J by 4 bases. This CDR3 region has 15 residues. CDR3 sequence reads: CASSDGQGRNQPQHF. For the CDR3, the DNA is TGTGCCAGCAGTGACGGACAGGGTCGGAATCAGCCCCAGCATTTT. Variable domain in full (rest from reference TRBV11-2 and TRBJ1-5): EAGVAQSPRYKIIEKRQSVAFWCNPISGHATLYWYQQILGQGPKLLIQFQNNGVVDDSQLPKDRFSAERLKGVDSTLKIQPAKLEDSAVYLCASSDGQGRNQPQHFGDGTRLSIL.

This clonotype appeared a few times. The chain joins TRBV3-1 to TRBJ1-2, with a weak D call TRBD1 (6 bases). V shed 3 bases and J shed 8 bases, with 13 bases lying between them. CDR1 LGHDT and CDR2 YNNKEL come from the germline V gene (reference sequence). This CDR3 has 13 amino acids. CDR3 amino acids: CASSQRGANGYTF. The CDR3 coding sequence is TGTGCCAGCAGCCAGCGGGGGGCGAACGGCTACACCTTC.

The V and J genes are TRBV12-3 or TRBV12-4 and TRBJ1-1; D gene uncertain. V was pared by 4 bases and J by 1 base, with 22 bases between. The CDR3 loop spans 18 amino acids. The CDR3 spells CASSSRPRSVLKNTEAFF. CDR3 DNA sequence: TGTGCCAGCAGTTCGAGACCACGGTCCGTACTGAAGAACACTGAAGCTTTCTTT.

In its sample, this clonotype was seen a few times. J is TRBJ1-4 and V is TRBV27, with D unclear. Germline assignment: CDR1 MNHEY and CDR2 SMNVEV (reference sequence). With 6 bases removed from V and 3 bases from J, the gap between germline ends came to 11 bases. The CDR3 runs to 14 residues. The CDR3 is CASRSSLSNEKLFF. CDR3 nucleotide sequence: TGTGCCAGCAGATCATCACTGTCTAATGAAAAACTGTTTTTT.

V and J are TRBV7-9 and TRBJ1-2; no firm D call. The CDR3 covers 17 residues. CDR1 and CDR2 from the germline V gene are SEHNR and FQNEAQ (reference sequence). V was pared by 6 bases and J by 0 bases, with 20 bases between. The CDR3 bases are TGTGCCAGCAGAAAAATTACAACAGCGCAAGCTAACTATGGCTACACCTTC. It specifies CASRKITTAQANYGYTF.